A selection of T cell receptor beta chains follows, all from one sample in a study of blood T cell repertoires in COVID-19. TCRdb's copy holds only in-frame clones and misses some; the assay was immunoSEQ multiplex PCR. The sample has under 200,000 clones, around 76% seen once. The sequenced sample consisted of peripheral blood. The receptor set was obtained from a woman between 55 and 75 years old with COVID-19, enrolled during active disease. Both conserved end residues are part of each CDR3. The D gene is left open where the match is weak. Only some rows state a clone size, as once, few, many or a class for expanded clones.

J gene	D gene	clone size	V gene	CDR3 protein	CDR3 DNA
TRBJ2-2	-	-	TRBV5-1	CASSLGRSTGELFF	TGCGCCAGCAGCTTGGGTAGGAGCACCGGGGAGCTGTTTTTT
TRBJ1-1	-	-	TRBV28	CASIVGPNTEAFF	TGTGCCAGCATCGTGGGGCCCAACACTGAAGCTTTCTTT
TRBJ1-3	-	-	TRBV29-1	CSVGTNGNTIYF	TGCAGCGTTGGCACAAACGGAAACACCATATATTTT
TRBJ1-1	-	few	TRBV28	CASSQSPGVPEAFF	TGTGCCAGCAGTCAAAGTCCAGGGGTCCCCGAAGCTTTCTTT
TRBJ2-1	TRBD2	-	TRBV28	CASKTSGEEIEQFF	TGTGCCAGCAAGACTAGCGGGGAAGAGATAGAGCAGTTCTTC
TRBJ2-5	TRBD2	once	TRBV3-1/TRBV3-2	CASKLSSGAETQYF	TGTGCCAGCAAGTTGAGTAGCGGGGCTGAGACCCAGTACTTC
TRBJ2-1	TRBD2	-	TRBV7-9	CASSPIPLAGDNEQFF	TGTGCCAGCAGCCCTATCCCCCTAGCGGGGGACAATGAGCAGTTCTTC
TRBJ2-3	TRBD2	few	TRBV27	CASSFWQGGNTDTQYF	TGTGCCAGCAGTTTTTGGCAGGGAGGGAACACAGATACGCAGTATTTT
TRBJ1-2	TRBD1	-	TRBV5-1	CASSNDRVANYGYTF	TGCGCCAGCAGCAACGACAGGGTCGCGAACTATGGCTACACCTTC
TRBJ2-3	-	-	TRBV10-3	CAISDPPIADTQYF	TGTGCCATCAGTGACCCCCCTATAGCAGATACGCAGTATTTT
TRBJ1-6	-	-	TRBV5-1	CASSYTGNSPLHF	TGCGCCAGCAGCTACACAGGGAATTCACCCCTCCACTTT
TRBJ2-7	TRBD1	-	TRBV18	CASSPGTGAYEQYF	TGTGCCAGCTCACCTGGGACAGGGGCCTACGAGCAGTACTTC
TRBJ1-5	TRBD1	few	TRBV30	CAWSSGTGPGPQHF	TGTGCCTGGAGTTCGGGGACAGGGCCAGGGCCCCAGCATTTT
TRBJ2-5	-	-	TRBV20-1	CSVEFQETQYF	TGCAGTGTTGAGTTCCAAGAGACCCAGTACTTC
TRBJ2-1	-	-	TRBV7-8	CASSSGEGDEQFF	TGTGCCAGCAGCTCAGGGGAGGGGGATGAGCAGTTCTTC
TRBJ2-1	TRBD2	-	TRBV6-2/TRBV6-3	CASSPAGGRNEQFF	TGTGCCAGCAGTCCCGCGGGAGGGAGGAATGAGCAGTTCTTC
TRBJ1-2	TRBD1	-	TRBV30	CAWRDRGHYGYTF	TGTGCCTGGAGGGACAGGGGGCACTATGGCTACACCTTC
TRBJ2-3	TRBD2	few	TRBV7-2	CASSFRGGDADTQYF	TGTGCCAGCAGCTTTAGGGGAGGGGATGCAGATACGCAGTATTTT
TRBJ2-3	-	-	TRBV7-3	CASSYEVFDTQYF	TGTGCCAGCAGCTATGAGGTTTTCGATACGCAGTATTTT
TRBJ2-1	-	-	TRBV19	CASSIRGGYNEQFF	TGTGCCAGTAGTATTAGGGGCGGCTACAATGAGCAGTTCTTC
TRBJ1-2	-	-	TRBV6-5	CASSSTDYGYTF	TGTGCCAGCAGTTCGACAGACTATGGCTACACCTTC
TRBJ2-6	TRBD1	few	TRBV5-1	CASSLTGNGVWGANVLTF	TGCGCCAGCAGCCTGACAGGGAATGGAGTCTGGGGGGCCAACGTCCTGACTTTC
TRBJ2-1	TRBD2	many	TRBV28	CASSLSRLAVNNEQFF	TGTGCCAGCAGTTTATCCCGACTAGCGGTGAACAATGAGCAGTTCTTC
TRBJ1-4	-	-	TRBV2	CATEPGTESEKLFF	TGTGCCACCGAGCCGGGAACGGAATCTGAAAAACTGTTTTTT
TRBJ2-1	TRBD2	-	TRBV7-6	CASSLALAGYNEQFF	TGTGCCAGCAGCTTAGCGCTAGCGGGGTACAATGAGCAGTTCTTC
TRBJ1-2	TRBD1	-	TRBV6-5	CASSRDRANYGYTF	TGTGCCAGCAGCCGGGACAGGGCTAACTATGGCTACACCTTC
TRBJ1-1	TRBD1	-	TRBV5-1	CASRSIGQGGTEAFF	TGCGCCAGCAGATCCATTGGACAGGGCGGCACTGAAGCTTTCTTT
TRBJ2-2	TRBD2	-	TRBV19	CASSPLGRGGPLNTGELFF	TGTGCCAGTAGTCCCTTGGGGCGGGGGGGCCCCCTAAACACCGGGGAGCTGTTTTTT
TRBJ1-6	-	-	TRBV7-2	CASSWTGHLGNSPLHF	TGTGCCAGCAGCTGGACCGGACATTTGGGTAATTCACCCCTCCACTTT
TRBJ1-5	-	-	TRBV28	CASRGRVQPEQPQHF	TGTGCCAGCAGGGGCAGGGTACAACCGGAGCAGCCCCAGCATTTT